This TCR beta chain is from a study of tumor-infiltrating lymphocytes in localized non-small cell lung cancer. Whole-study findings and limits: Tumors had more T cell infiltration than uninvolved lung, per TCRbeta sequencing and CD3 counts.

Germline CDR1 and CDR2: SEHNR and FQNEAQ (reference sequence). This CDR3 has 13 amino acids. The V gene lost 4 bases and the J gene lost 0 bases, with 7 bases spanning the gap. Remarks on this clone: Antigen: not known.

Assay: immunoSEQ multiplex PCR; the TCRdb copy retains only in-frame clones and omits some. The sample contains fewer than 15,000 clones, 76% of which appear only once. This chain uses TRBV7-9 with TRBJ2-7; D is unresolved. The sequenced sample consisted of uninvolved lung tissue not adjacent to the tumor. This receptor was taken from a human donor with non-small cell lung cancer. CDR3 sequence: CASSSASSYEQYF. The CDR3 DNA reads TGTGCCAGCAGCTCAGCTAGCTCCTACGAGCAGTACTTC. The full variable domain, with the rest looked up from reference TRBV7-9 and TRBJ2-7, is DTGVSQNPRHKITKRGQNVTFRCDPISEHNRLYWYRQTLGQGPEFLTYFQNEAQLEKSRLLSDRFSAERPKGSFSTLEIQRTEQGDSAMYLCASSSASSYEQYFGPGTRLTVT.